The present entry profiles one TCR beta chain with its context. Its specificity is not known. The data are from a study of shared clonotypes between healthy human individuals. General study results and limits: Donors were few, which limited the genetic and exposure-history diversity represented.

The CDR3 runs 15 residues. Trimming shortened V by 6 bases and J by 1 base, and 12 bases separated the two germline ends. Germline CDR1 and CDR2: MNHEY and SVGAGI. Unsorted PBMC contributed roughly 300 ng DNA, roughly 30,000 T cell genomes, to each replicate PCR. The protocol was immunoSEQ multiplex PCR, while the TCRdb copy is restricted to in-frame clones and leaves out a portion. The repertoire holds about 480,000 clones, approximately 79% seen once, with approximately 12% in the top ten. Each sample came from a Caucasian adult donor living in Nashville, Tennessee. About 90 million PBMCs supplied genomic DNA for unsorted samples.

The sequencing sample was made of PBMCs. The V gene is TRBV6-5, the J gene TRBJ2-2; D could derive from TRBD1 or TRBD2 (5 bases each). This clonotype was obtained from a woman aged 40 to 50 in good health. Some clones in this sample may be carry-over from other donors' samples. The CDR3, as DNA: TGTGCCAGCAGCACCGGGACGGGGAACACCGGGGAGCTGTTTTTT. Translation gives CASSTGTGNTGELFF.